These 32 T cell receptor beta chains were all obtained from the same sample, sequenced in a study of cytomegalovirus exposure and HLA in healthy donors. 60 Vbeta and 13 Jbeta primers were used in PCR. The repertoire was sequenced with immunoSEQ multiplex PCR; TCRdb's copy has only in-frame clones and lacks some. The sample consists of under 200,000 clones, over 80% of them appearing once. The material sequenced was PBMCs. The receptors were sampled from a human donor in good health.

The genes are TRBV7-2 and TRBJ1-4; tentatively, D is TRBD1 (6 bases). Between the trimmed V and J ends, which lost 1 base and 7 bases, there was a span of 13 bases. Germline loops: CDR1 SGHTA, CDR2 FQGNSA. This CDR3 is built from 15 residues. The CDR3 sequence is CASSLGQGLSEKLFF. In DNA form, the CDR3 reads TGTGCCAGCAGCTTAGGGCAGGGGCTGAGTGAAAAACTGTTTTTT. Supplemented by reference TRBV7-2 and TRBJ1-4, the full variable domain reads GAGVSQSPSNKVTEKGKDVELRCDPISGHTALYWYRQSLGQGLEFLIYFQGNSAPDKSGLPSDRFSAERTGGSVSTLTIQRTQQEDSAVYLCASSLGQGLSEKLFFGSGTQLSVL.

V usage is TRBV4-1 and J usage is TRBJ2-5; 10 nucleotides line up with TRBD1. The DNA matches TRBJ2-7 better at its end, which makes the J call doubtful. There are 15 residues in the CDR3. Germline V gene lookup returns CDR1 MGHRA and CDR2 YSYEKL. CDR3 nucleotides: TGCGCCAGCAGCAATACCGGGACAGGGGTCTACGAGCAGTACTTC. Amino acid sequence: CASSNTGTGVYEQYF.

This sequence joins TRBV27 and TRBJ2-1; 12 bases align to TRBD2. Germline V lookup: CDR1 MNHEY, CDR2 SMNVEV (reference sequence). Germline trimming cut 6 bases from V and 6 bases from J; bases unmatched to any gene: 6. The CDR3 extends over 15 amino acids. This CDR3 reads CASSLLAGGGNEQFF. DNA of the CDR3: TGTGCCAGCAGCTTACTAGCGGGGGGTGGCAATGAGCAGTTCTTC.

This clone was seen only a few times. CDR3 sequence: CASSSPRGDREGYTF. For the CDR3, the DNA is TGTGCCAGCAGCTCACCTAGGGGGGACAGGGAAGGCTACACCTTC. The chain couples TRBV9 to TRBJ1-2; 9 positions agree with TRBD1. V lost 4 bases to trimming and J lost 8 bases; unmatched junction nucleotides: 12. The CDR3 is 15 residues long. CDR1 is SGDLS and CDR2 is YYNGEE in the germline V gene.

In DNA form, the CDR3 reads TGTGCCAGCAGCTTAGGGCCTAACTATGGCTACACCTTC. It yields the protein CASSLGPNYGYTF. The J gene is TRBJ1-2, the V gene TRBV7-9; D gene uncertain. Germline assignment: CDR1 SEHNR and CDR2 FQNEAQ (reference sequence). The CDR3 has 13 residues. V lost 1 base to trimming and J lost 0 bases, with 3 bases between them.

The rearrangement joins TRBV27 to TRBJ1-2, with a weak D call TRBD1 (5 bases). This CDR3 spans 13 amino acids. Germline V CDR1 and CDR2: MNHEY, SMNVEV (reference sequence). The V end was cut by 5 bases, the J end by 8 bases, with 15 bases between. The CDR3 DNA is TGTGCCAGCAGTCCCGGCGGGGGATGGGGCTACACCTTC. This sequence encodes CASSPGGGWGYTF.

This clone has more than one count but fewer than ten. The J gene is TRBJ2-1, the V gene TRBV6-5; 7 bases match TRBD2. CDR3 length equals 15 residues. Germline V gene lookup returns CDR1 MNHEY and CDR2 SVGAGI. With V trimmed by 2 bases and J by 4 bases, 5 bases remained unmatched. The CDR3 coding sequence is TGTGCCAGCAGTTACCCGGCGGGGGAGTACAATGAGCAGTTCTTC. As protein: CASSYPAGEYNEQFF.

CDR3 sequence reads: CASSFGVQSSYEQYF. The CDR3 DNA reads TGTGCCAGCAGCTTCGGGGTGCAGTCTAGCTACGAGCAGTACTTC. The rearrangement links TRBV9 to TRBJ2-7; a possible D gene is TRBD2 (5 bases). The CDR3 has 15 residues. Germline loops: CDR1 SGDLS, CDR2 YYNGEE. With 4 bases removed from V and 3 bases from J, the gap between germline ends came to 17 bases.

The chain uses TRBV7-9 and TRBJ2-5, with 13 bases identical to TRBD2. V shed 6 bases and J 5 bases; nucleotides not matched to a gene: 6. The CDR3 is made up of 15 amino acids. Germline V gene sequence: CDR1 SEHNR, CDR2 FQNEAQ (reference sequence). The CDR3 bases are TGTGCCAGCAGTCCAAGACTAGCGGGGGGCGAGACCCAGTACTTC. Its protein product is CASSPRLAGGETQYF.

The chain joins TRBV5-4 to TRBJ2-7; 11 positions match TRBD1. In germline, CDR1 is SGHNT, CDR2 YYREEE (reference sequence). J gave up 4 bases and V 5 bases, and 8 bases lay outside the gene matches. The CDR3 runs to 15 residues. CDR3 in amino acids: CASSDRDRGFYEQYF. The CDR3 DNA is TGTGCCAGCAGTGACCGGGACAGGGGGTTTTACGAGCAGTACTTC.

J is TRBJ2-7 and V is TRBV5-1; the D is unclear. This CDR3 spans 13 amino acids. V was shortened by 0 bases and J by 6 bases, with 10 bases between the two germline ends. Germline CDR1 and CDR2: SGHRS and YFSETQ. CDR3 amino acids: CASSLASHGEQYF. In DNA, the CDR3 is TGCGCCAGCAGCTTGGCCTCCCACGGCGAGCAGTACTTC.

The V gene is TRBV7-2, the J gene TRBJ2-7; the D is unclear. Between the trimmed V and J ends, which lost 5 bases and 2 bases, there was a span of 16 bases. This CDR3 is built from 15 residues. Germline lookup yields CDR1 SGHTA and CDR2 FQGNSA. The chain's CDR3 is CASSHTLTQPYEQYF. Written as DNA, the CDR3 is TGTGCCAGCAGCCACACACTGACTCAGCCCTACGAGCAGTACTTC.

The genes are TRBV2 and TRBJ2-1; 7 nucleotides match TRBD1. Germline values: CDR1 SNHLY, CDR2 FYNNEI. The CDR3 covers 15 residues. V lost 10 bases, J lost 0 bases, and 9 bases stayed unmatched. This CDR3 reads CATSDRSSSYNEQFF. The CDR3 coding sequence is TGTGCCACCTCGGACAGGTCGAGCTCCTACAATGAGCAGTTCTTC.

This clone was observed a few times. J is TRBJ1-2 and V is TRBV9, with D perhaps matching TRBD1 (5 bases). V lost 4 bases and J lost 1, with 17 bases in between. CDR1 SGDLS and CDR2 YYNGEE come from the germline V gene. The CDR3 length is 16 residues. CDR3 bases: TGTGCCAGCAGCCCAAGGGAGGGGCAGATTAACTATGGCTACACCTTC. Translation: CASSPREGQINYGYTF.

This chain joins TRBV2 and TRBJ1-2; 7 nucleotides align to TRBD1. Germline V gene sequence: CDR1 SNHLY, CDR2 FYNNEI. Trimming at V came to 7 bases and at J to 8 bases, leaving 10 bases not matched to a gene. The CDR3 is 13 amino acids. CDR3 amino acids: CASTGLRGPGYTF. The DNA for the CDR3 is TGTGCCAGCACGGGGCTAAGGGGGCCCGGCTACACCTTC.

The J gene is TRBJ1-4, the V gene TRBV4-1, with 7 bases that match TRBD1. The CDR3 is 15 residues long. Germline CDR1 MGHRA, CDR2 YSYEKL. V shed 2 bases, J shed 8 bases, and the junction held 8 bases outside the gene matches. The CDR3 coding sequence is TGCGCCAGCAGCCAAAACCGGGACAGTCAGGAAAAACTGTTTTTT. Translating gives CASSQNRDSQEKLFF.

This clone has only one observation. The CDR3 region is CASTSEGHTIYF. The CDR3 DNA reads as TGTGCCAGCACGTCCGAGGGTCACACCATATATTTT. The V gene is TRBV7-9, the J gene TRBJ1-3; D ambiguous. V dropped 7 bases and J dropped 8 bases, with 12 bases sitting between them. The CDR3 runs to 12 residues. The germline V gene encodes CDR1 SEHNR and CDR2 FQNEAQ (reference sequence).

V usage is TRBV6-7 and J usage is TRBJ2-7, with 8 bases that match TRBD1. The end of the DNA is better explained by TRBJ2-5, so the J call may be wrong. TRBV6-7 is classed as an ORF, of uncertain function. The CDR3 covers 16 residues. In DNA, the CDR3 is TGTGCCAGCAGTTACCCACGGACAGGGAAGGAAGAGACCCAGTACTTC. This sequence encodes CASSYPRTGKEETQYF.

This clone was counted between two and nine times. V and J are TRBV4-3 and TRBJ1-1; D may be TRBD1 (5 bases). Germline V gene sequence: CDR1 LGHNA, CDR2 YSLEER. The CDR3 has 15 residues. Trimming removed 0 bases from V and 5 bases from J, with 13 bases in between. CDR3 bases: TGCGCCAGCAGCCAAGACGGAGGGGTAGGGACTGAAGCTTTCTTT. Translated, it gives CASSQDGGVGTEAFF.

CDR3: CASSQDAAGQGFTEAFF. In nucleotides, the CDR3 is TGCGCCAGCAGCCAAGATGCCGCCGGACAGGGGTTCACTGAAGCTTTCTTT. V usage is TRBV4-3 and J usage is TRBJ1-1, with TRBD1 matching 9 bases. Germline CDR1 reads LGHNA; CDR2 reads YSLEER. V lost 0 bases and J lost 4; bases outside the gene matches: 9. This CDR3 has 17 residues.

This chain uses TRBV2 with TRBJ1-2, with 10 bases aligning to TRBD1. The CDR3 extends over 13 amino acids. From germline, CDR1 is SNHLY and CDR2 FYNNEI. V was clipped by 4 bases and J by 6 bases; unmatched bases: 2. The CDR3 sequence: CASSGQGADGYTF. The DNA for the CDR3 is TGTGCCAGCAGTGGACAGGGGGCCGATGGCTACACCTTC.

CDR3 nucleotide sequence: TGTGCCAGCAGCCAAGAAGCGGGGGACTACGTGGAGCAGTACTTC. Its protein is CASSQEAGDYVEQYF. The V call is TRBV4-2, the J call TRBJ2-7, with 8 bases matching TRBD2. Trimming took 0 bases from V and 7 from J; bases not matched to a gene: 8. The CDR3 contains 15 residues. Germline CDR1 reads LGHNA; CDR2 reads YNFKEQ.

This rearrangement joins TRBV7-3 to TRBJ2-7; perhaps TRBD1 as D (6 bases). V gave up 1 base and J gave up 2 bases, with 21 bases separating them. The CDR3 covers 18 residues. Looked up from germline, CDR1 is SGHTA and CDR2 is FQGTGA. CDR3 sequence: CASSLKGEWQGPAYEQYF. The CDR3 coding sequence is TGTGCCAGCAGCTTAAAGGGGGAGTGGCAGGGGCCTGCCTACGAGCAGTACTTC.

V gene TRBV2 combines with J gene TRBJ2-1, with unresolved D. Trimming took off 2 bases at V and 8 bases at J, with 4 bases between the two ends. The CDR3 length is 11 residues. Germline CDR1 is SNHLY and CDR2 is FYNNEI. The CDR3 loop is CASSESDEQFF. The CDR3 DNA reads TGTGCCAGCAGTGAATCGGATGAGCAGTTCTTC.

The gene calls are TRBV5-4 and TRBJ2-3; no reliable D call. Germline V gene data show CDR1 as SGHNT and CDR2 as YYREEE (reference sequence). Trimming cost V 3 bases and J 8 bases, with 13 bases left between them. The CDR3 length is 13 residues. CDR3 sequence (DNA): TGTGCCAGCAGCTCCCCCTCGGTCGTTACGCAGTATTTT. This sequence encodes CASSSPSVVTQYF.

The chain recombines TRBV7-9 with TRBJ1-1; D unresolved. Germline V gives CDR1 SEHNR, CDR2 FQNEAQ (reference sequence). Deletions cut 5 bases from V and 3 bases from J, with 10 bases between. The CDR3 is made up of 13 amino acids. CDR3 DNA: TGTGCCAGCAGCGTCAGAGAGGACACTGAAGCTTTCTTT. Protein: CASSVREDTEAFF.

This sequence joins TRBV5-4 and TRBJ2-7, with D tentatively TRBD1 (8 bases). Germline CDR1 is SGHNT and CDR2 is YYREEE (reference sequence). Trimming took off 4 bases at V and 4 bases at J, with 18 bases between the two ends. CDR3 length equals 15 residues. CDR3 bases: TGTGCCAGCAGCCAAGGACAGGGAGGGGCATACGAGCAGTACTTC. It translates to CASSQGQGGAYEQYF.

The DNA for the CDR3 is TGTGCCAGCAGTCCGGGACAGTTTAACACTGAAGCTTTCTTT. Its translation is CASSPGQFNTEAFF. The gene calls are TRBV6-6 and TRBJ1-1, with 7 bases identical to TRBD1. J gave up 2 bases and V 5 bases, and 5 bases lay outside the gene matches. The CDR3 is 14 residues long. Germline loops: CDR1 MNHNY, CDR2 SVGAGI (reference sequence).

The chain joins TRBV19 to TRBJ2-5; 8 nucleotides line up with TRBD1. V lost 3 bases and J lost 1; bases outside the gene matches: 4. The CDR3 runs 15 residues. Germline CDR1 reads LNHDA; CDR2 reads SQIVND (reference sequence). The CDR3 loop reads CASSIGGTGQETQYF. In nucleotides, the CDR3 is TGTGCCAGTAGTATTGGGGGGACAGGCCAAGAGACCCAGTACTTC.

The chain uses TRBV15 and TRBJ2-7; D is possibly TRBD1 (6 bases). The V gene lost 0 bases and the J gene lost 5 bases, with 11 bases spanning the gap. Germline V lookup: CDR1 LNHNV, CDR2 YYDKDF (reference sequence). The CDR3 length is 14 residues. In nucleotides, the CDR3 is TGTGCCACCAGCAGAGAAACAGGGTACGACGAGCAGTACTTC. Translation gives CATSRETGYDEQYF. The entire variable domain, with the rest obtained from reference TRBV15 and TRBJ2-7, is as follows: DAMVIQNPRYQVTQFGKPVTLSCSQTLNHNVMYWYQQKSSQAPKLLFHYYDKDFNNEADTPDNFQSRRPNTSFCFLDIRSPGLGDTAMYLCATSRETGYDEQYFGPGTRLTVT.

V gene TRBV6-5 combines with J gene TRBJ2-5; D call uncertain. The V gene's germline CDR1 is MNHEY and CDR2 SVGAGI. V gave up 5 bases and J gave up 3 bases, with 13 bases separating them. There are 14 residues in the CDR3. CDR3 nucleotides: TGTGCCAGCAGTCCCGGTGTGCTAAAAGAGACCCAGTACTTC. Translated, it gives CASSPGVLKETQYF.

For this clone: Germline is not matched at one junction end, which may reflect a read error. The rearrangement joins TRBV5-1 to TRBJ1-2; a possible D gene is TRBD1 (6 bases). Germline V gene sequence: CDR1 SGHRS, CDR2 YFSETQ. The CDR3 is made up of 15 amino acids. The CDR3 sequence is CASSLEVGGRNGYPF. The CDR3 nucleotides read TGCGCCAGCAGCCTAGAGGTCGGGGGGCGTAATGGCTACCCCTTC.